The TCR beta chain under discussion was sequenced for a study of blood T cell repertoires in COVID-19. Only in-frame clones appear in the TCRdb table, and some are missing; sequencing was by immunoSEQ multiplex PCR. The sample carries about 370,000 clones, around 89% recorded once. Germline V lookup: CDR1 LGHNA, CDR2 YSLEER. Trimming took 6 bases from V and 1 from J, leaving 18 bases between them. This CDR3 is built from 16 residues. The material sequenced was PBMCs or T cells enriched from blood (not recorded which). This sequence joins TRBV4-3 and TRBJ1-1; D remains ambiguous. This clonotype originated in a man between 18 and 35 years old who had recovered from COVID-19. CDR3 sequence reads: CASSTTTDTQNTEAFF. For the CDR3, the DNA is TGCGCCAGCAGTACCACCACCGACACGCAGAACACTGAAGCTTTCTTT.